This TCR beta chain was retrieved from a study of cytomegalovirus exposure and HLA in healthy donors. Use of 60 Vbeta and 13 Jbeta primers characterized the PCR. This table comes from immunoSEQ multiplex PCR, and its TCRdb copy is limited to in-frame clones, with some not included. The sample shows under 200,000 clones, roughly 80% of them seen only once. This CDR3 comprises 15 residues. CDR1 is SNHLY, CDR2 FYNNEI, per germline. J lost 9 bases, V lost 7 bases, and 8 bases had no gene match. This sequence joins TRBV2 and TRBJ2-1, with 14 bases that match TRBD2. This clonotype originated in a male donor in good health and CMV-seronegative. The sequenced material came from PBMCs. The CDR3 reads CASIRGLAGASEQFF. The CDR3 coding sequence is TGTGCCAGCATCCGGGGACTAGCGGGAGCCAGTGAGCAGTTCTTC. Full variable domain (rest looked up from reference TRBV2 and TRBJ2-1): EPEVTQTPSHQVTQMGQEVILRCVPISNHLYFYWYRQILGQKVEFLVSFYNNEISEKSEIFDDQFSVERPDGSNFTLKIRSTKLEDSAMYFCASIRGLAGASEQFFGPGTRLTVL.